The present TCR beta chain was sequenced within a study of technical replicates of blood from several donors. Data came from immunoSEQ multiplex PCR; TCRdb stores just in-frame clones and leaves some out. The table lists just under 100,000 clones, about 96% of them singletons. Sequencing was performed on T cells isolated from PBMCs. This TCR was recovered from a human donor in good health.

The chain's CDR3 is CASSQVAETQYF. The DNA of the CDR3 is TGTGCCAGCAGCCAAGTAGCAGAGACCCAGTACTTC. The genes are TRBV14 and TRBJ2-5; D not resolved. This CDR3 comprises 12 residues. CDR1 is SGHDN and CDR2 is FVKESK in the germline V gene. Deletions cut 1 base from V and 4 bases from J, with 4 bases between.